These 27 T cell receptor beta chains originate from one sample sequenced in a study of early T cells in non-severe SARS-CoV-2 infection. Via MiXCR, TCRdb re-called the 5' RACE reads, giving one row per CDR3 protein. In the table there are some 29,000 distinct CDR3 sequences, around 5.1% of which are singletons. Sequenced material: whole blood. Receptors were obtained from an adult who was a healthcare worker with PCR-confirmed SARS-CoV-2 infection or an uninfected control (not recorded which).

This clonotype was seen many times. This rearrangement joins TRBV3-1 to TRBJ2-7; no reliable D call. The CDR3 totals 13 residues. Germline CDR1 LGHDT, CDR2 YNNKEL (reference sequence). The V and J ends lost 3 bases and 3 bases respectively, with 9 bases between them. The CDR3 here is CASSQDSGYEQYF. The CDR3 coding sequence is TGTGCCAGCAGCCAGGATTCGGGCTACGAGCAGTACTTC.

The sample holds many counts of this clonotype. J is TRBJ2-3 and V is TRBV9; TRBD1 matches at 9 bases. CDR1 is SGDLS and CDR2 is YYNGEE in the germline V gene. V dropped 2 bases and J dropped 6; count of bases not matched to a gene: 4. This CDR3 is built from 14 residues. CDR3 in amino acids: CASSVGTGSDTQYF. The CDR3 region has the DNA TGTGCCAGCAGCGTCGGGACAGGGAGCGATACGCAGTATTTT. Full variable domain (remainder filled in from reference TRBV9 and TRBJ2-3): DSGVTQTPKHLITATGQRVTLRCSPRSGDLSVYWYQQSLDQGLQFLIQYYNGEERAKGNILERFSAQQFPDLHSELNLSSLELGDSALYFCASSVGTGSDTQYFGPGTRLTVL.

The chain carries TRBV9 and TRBJ2-3, with D uncertain. CDR3 length: 15 amino acids. In germline, CDR1 is SGDLS, CDR2 YYNGEE. The ends were cut back, 1 base at V and 9 bases at J, with 18 bases in the middle. CDR3 sequence reads: CASSVSSQESGTQYF. The CDR3 DNA reads as TGTGCCAGCAGCGTATCTTCTCAGGAGTCCGGAACGCAGTATTTT. Looking up the rest from reference TRBV9 and TRBJ2-3 gives the full variable domain: DSGVTQTPKHLITATGQRVTLRCSPRSGDLSVYWYQQSLDQGLQFLIQYYNGEERAKGNILERFSAQQFPDLHSELNLSSLELGDSALYFCASSVSSQESGTQYFGPGTRLTVL.

This clonotype has ten or more counts. The chain combines TRBV28 with TRBJ2-5; tentatively, D is TRBD2 (5 bases). V lost 2 bases and J lost 4, with 8 bases in between. The germline gives CDR1 MDHEN, CDR2 SYDVKM. CDR3 size: 13 residues. This CDR3 is CASSLPGSETQYF. The CDR3 DNA follows: TGTGCCAGCAGTTTACCGGGGTCAGAGACCCAGTACTTC.

V usage is TRBV7-9 and J usage is TRBJ2-5; TRBD2 matches at 7 bases. Losses at the gene ends were 8 bases for V and 5 bases for J; bases not matched to a gene: 11. This CDR3 contains 14 residues. Germline CDR1 is SEHNR and CDR2 is FQNEAQ (reference sequence). For the CDR3, the DNA is TGTGCCAGCGGACGCCCGGGAGGTGGGGAGACCCAGTACTTC. Its translation: CASGRPGGGETQYF.

At least ten counts were recorded for this clonotype. The chain combines TRBV5-6 with TRBJ2-2; no reliable D call. The CDR3 sequence is 13 residues long. CDR1 and CDR2 (germline): SGHDT, YYEEEE. The germline V and J ends were trimmed by 7 bases and 1 base, with 8 bases remaining between them. The CDR3 sequence is CASGTQNTGELFF. The DNA of the CDR3 is TGTGCCAGCGGAACACAGAACACCGGGGAGCTGTTTTTT.

This clonotype was observed many times. The gene calls are TRBV11-2 and TRBJ2-1, with TRBD2 matching over 10 bases. Germline V gives CDR1 SGHAT, CDR2 FQNNGV. Trimming removed 3 bases from V and 0 bases from J; junction bases left unmatched: 2. CDR3 size: 16 residues. The CDR3 is CASSLASGSSYNEQFF. CDR3 nucleotide sequence: TGTGCCAGCAGCTTGGCTAGCGGGAGCTCCTACAATGAGCAGTTCTTC.

This clonotype was counted many times. This chain joins TRBV6-6 and TRBJ1-5, with 9 nucleotides matching TRBD1. CDR3 length: 13 residues. Trimming removed 5 bases from V and 5 bases from J; junction bases left unmatched: 1. Germline V gene sequence: CDR1 MNHNY, CDR2 SVGAGI (reference sequence). The chain's CDR3 is CASSRTGDQPQHF. CDR3 in DNA: TGTGCCAGCAGTAGGACAGGGGATCAGCCCCAGCATTTT.

In this sample, this clonotype turned up many times. The rearrangement uses TRBV7-8 and TRBJ1-2; a possible D gene is TRBD1 (5 bases). The CDR3 totals 14 residues. V lost 1 base and J 6 bases, leaving 12 bases between the germline ends. CDR1 is SGHVS, CDR2 FQNEAQ, per germline. The CDR3 region has the DNA TGTGCCAGCAGCTTAGATGGGACCAGTGATGGCTACACCTTC. Translated: CASSLDGTSDGYTF.

This clonotype was detected a few times. The genes are TRBV4-1 and TRBJ1-1; D possibly corresponds to TRBD1 (6 bases). This CDR3 has 15 amino acids. V lost 3 bases to trimming and J lost 3 bases, with 14 bases between them. Germline lookup yields CDR1 MGHRA and CDR2 YSYEKL. The CDR3 DNA follows: TGCGCCAGCAGCCAGAATCAAGGGGGATACACTGAAGCTTTCTTT. This translates into CASSQNQGGYTEAFF.

This sequence joins TRBV4-2 and TRBJ2-2, with D perhaps assigned TRBD1 or TRBD2 (5 bases each). Germline assignment: CDR1 LGHNA and CDR2 YNFKEQ. The CDR3 has 17 amino acids. Trimming stripped 4 bases from V and 0 bases from J, with 15 bases between. CDR3 nucleotide sequence: TGTGCCAGCAGCCCGGGGACGGGGCGCGCGAACACCGGGGAGCTGTTTTTT. Its translation is CASSPGTGRANTGELFF.

This clonotype was recorded at least ten times. J is TRBJ1-6 and V is TRBV14; TRBD1 might be the D (6 bases). Trimming stripped 0 bases from V and 9 bases from J, with 12 bases between. CDR3 length: 15 residues. Germline values: CDR1 SGHDN, CDR2 FVKESK. The CDR3 sequence is CASSQDPSGVSPLHF. CDR3 bases: TGTGCCAGCAGCCAAGACCCCTCAGGGGTTTCACCCCTCCACTTT.

This clonotype was seen repeatedly, ten times or more. This chain links TRBV2 with TRBJ1-2, with D possibly matching TRBD1 (6 bases). The V and J ends lost 4 bases and 3 bases respectively, with 12 bases between them. CDR1 is SNHLY, CDR2 FYNNEI, per germline. This CDR3 spans 14 amino acids. DNA of the CDR3: TGTGCCAGCAGTGTACAGGGCGCGTACTATGGCTACACCTTC. Encoded protein: CASSVQGAYYGYTF.

This clonotype was seen many times. The gene calls are TRBV29-1 and TRBJ1-2, with D uncertain. Trimming left V 3 bases short and J 5 bases short, with 16 bases between. Germline CDR1 reads SQVTM; CDR2 reads ANQGSEA. The CDR3 extends over 14 amino acids. CDR3 DNA: TGCAGCGTTGAGTGGCAGAGTCTTGGGTATGGCTACACCTTC. Translation: CSVEWQSLGYGYTF.

Relative to its sample, this clonotype is medium-sized. The chain carries TRBV14 and TRBJ2-7; the D is unclear. The CDR3 has 13 residues. Germline V CDR1 and CDR2: SGHDN, FVKESK. Trimming took 0 bases from V and 3 from J, leaving 6 bases between them. The CDR3 nucleotides read TGTGCCAGCAGCCAAGATTCAGTCTACGAGCAGTACTTC. This translates into CASSQDSVYEQYF.

This clonotype was seen ten or more times. This chain connects TRBV20-1 to TRBJ1-5; D might be TRBD1 (5 bases). The CDR3 has 15 amino acids. V was cut by 0 bases and J by 4 bases, with 13 bases left in between. Germline CDR1 reads DFQATT; CDR2 reads SNEGSKA (reference sequence). The CDR3: CSARDRGRENQPQHF. As DNA, the CDR3 is TGCAGTGCTAGAGATCGCGGCAGGGAAAATCAGCCCCAGCATTTT.

V gene TRBV20-1 combines with J gene TRBJ2-7, with D unclear. Germline CDR1 and CDR2: DFQATT and SNEGSKA (reference sequence). The CDR3 consists of 15 residues. V shed 0 bases and J shed 1 base, with 13 bases lying between them. The CDR3 bases are TGCAGTGCTAGAGATTCCGGTAGAGGTTCCTACGAGCAGTACTTC. It translates to CSARDSGRGSYEQYF.

This clonotype was counted between two and nine times. The rearrangement uses TRBV7-2 and TRBJ1-4; 7 bases line up with TRBD1. The CDR3 consists of 12 residues. Losses at the gene ends were 2 bases for V and 12 bases for J; bases not matched to a gene: 3. Per the germline V gene, CDR1 is SGHTA and CDR2 is FQGNSA. The CDR3 DNA reads TGTGCCAGCAGCTTAAGGGGGCGTGAACTGTTTTTT. Amino acids: CASSLRGRELFF. Filled out from reference TRBV7-2 and TRBJ1-4, the complete variable domain reads GAGVSQSPSNKVTEKGKDVELRCDPISGHTALYWYRQSLGQGLEFLIYFQGNSAPDKSGLPSDRFSAERTGGSVSTLTIQRTQQEDSAVYLCASSLRGRELFFGSGTQLSVL.

In this sample, this clonotype turned up a few times. This chain links TRBV27 with TRBJ2-7; D may be TRBD2 (6 bases). V lost 5 bases and J lost 5, with 16 bases in between. The germline gives CDR1 MNHEY, CDR2 SMNVEV (reference sequence). This CDR3 contains 14 residues. The CDR3 nucleotides are TGTGCCAGCAGTACCCTGGGGCCGGGGGACGAGCAGTACTTC. Protein product: CASSTLGPGDEQYF.

The sample holds many counts of this clonotype. V is TRBV5-1 and J is TRBJ2-2; 7 bases match TRBD1. V lost 0 bases to trimming and J lost 7 bases; unmatched junction nucleotides: 9. Germline CDR1 reads SGHRS; CDR2 reads YFSETQ. CDR3 length: 16 amino acids. The CDR3 reads CASSLEGGGRIGELFF. The CDR3 DNA is TGCGCCAGCAGCTTGGAAGGGGGCGGAAGAATCGGGGAGCTGTTTTTT.

This clonotype was seen only a few times. The chain employs TRBV20-1 and TRBJ1-6, with D possibly being TRBD1 (6 bases). Germline values: CDR1 DFQATT, CDR2 SNEGSKA (reference sequence). The CDR3 extends over 13 amino acids. Trimming cost V 4 bases and J 10 bases, with 14 bases left between them. The CDR3 protein is CSATGIQGSPLHF. Here the CDR3 DNA reads TGCAGTGCTACCGGGATCCAGGGGTCACCCCTCCACTTT.

This clonotype was counted many times. The V call is TRBV5-1, the J call TRBJ2-7; D gene uncertain. The V and J ends lost 0 bases and 0 bases respectively, with 7 bases between them. Germline loops: CDR1 SGHRS, CDR2 YFSETQ. This CDR3 spans 14 amino acids. The CDR3 here is CASSLDQNSYEQYF. DNA of the CDR3: TGCGCCAGCAGCTTGGACCAAAACTCCTACGAGCAGTACTTC.

V is TRBV4-2 and J is TRBJ2-1, with D possibly being TRBD2 (6 bases). V was trimmed by 1 base and J by 7 bases, leaving 14 bases between them. There are 15 residues in the CDR3. Germline V CDR1 and CDR2: LGHNA, YNFKEQ. This chain's CDR3 is CASSQVGGAENEQFF. In DNA, the CDR3 is TGTGCCAGCAGCCAAGTCGGAGGGGCGGAGAATGAGCAGTTCTTC.

This clonotype counts as medium-sized (0.01 to 0.1%). The rearrangement links TRBV9 to TRBJ2-1; D possibly corresponds to TRBD2 (6 bases). The germline V gene has CDR1 SGDLS and CDR2 YYNGEE. V lost 0 bases and J 6 bases, leaving 13 bases between the germline ends. The CDR3 loop spans 15 amino acids. DNA of the CDR3: TGTGCCAGCAGCGTAGGGTATGGCGGGACCAATGAGCAGTTCTTC. Translated, it gives CASSVGYGGTNEQFF.

This clonotype has a count of ten or more. This sequence joins TRBV12-3 or TRBV12-4 and TRBJ1-1; TRBD1 might be the D (6 bases). The CDR3 has 10 amino acids. The germline V and J ends were trimmed by 5 bases and 8 bases, with 6 bases remaining between them. CDR3 residues: CASSGTEAFF. The CDR3 DNA reads TGTGCCAGCAGTGGGACAGAAGCTTTCTTT.

This sequence joins TRBV4-1 and TRBJ2-5, with no clear D. The germline CDR1 and CDR2 sequences are MGHRA and YSYEKL. V lost 1 base and J lost 0, with 15 bases in between. The CDR3 covers 17 residues. The CDR3 here is CASSQVPQPWNQETQYF. The CDR3 DNA reads TGCGCCAGCAGCCAAGTCCCCCAGCCCTGGAACCAAGAGACCCAGTACTTC.

Many counts were recorded for this clonotype. This chain uses TRBV2 with TRBJ2-2; D could derive from TRBD1 or TRBD2 (6 bases each). V was clipped by 8 bases and J by 1 base, with 11 bases between them. CDR1 is SNHLY, CDR2 FYNNEI, per germline. CDR3 length equals 14 residues. CDR3 bases: TGTGCCAGCGTCCGGGGGCGGAACACCGGGGAGCTGTTTTTT. It translates to CASVRGRNTGELFF.